The rows below give T cell receptor beta chains drawn from one sample of a study of T cells in Graves' hyperthyroidism and ophthalmopathy. TCRdb reprocessed the multiplex PCR reads with MiXCR, giving one entry per CDR3 protein. This sample carries roughly 710,000 distinct CDR3 sequences, around 40% of them seen once, and the ten largest clones take roughly 30%. Sequences were obtained from blood. The source is a woman in her thirties or forties with Graves' hyperthyroidism. Both conserved end residues are part of each CDR3. A D gene is named only where the DNA matches it firmly. Some rows have no size entry. The others give once, few or many, or a class for an expanded clone.

j_gene: TRBJ2-3; v_gene: TRBV9; abundance: once; d_gene: TRBD2; CDR3aa: CASSASTSGGAVDTQYF; CDR3nt: TGTGCCAGCAGCGCCTCGACTAGCGGGGGGGCAGTAGATACGCAGTATTTT
j_gene: TRBJ2-7; v_gene: TRBV29-1; abundance: many; d_gene: NA; CDR3aa: CSVSGRARFDEQYF; CDR3nt: TGCAGCGTCAGCGGTCGGGCGCGATTCGACGAGCAGTACTTC
j_gene: TRBJ2-7; v_gene: TRBV7-6; abundance: NA; d_gene: TRBD1; CDR3aa: CASSPKRQGVSYEQYF; CDR3nt: TGTGCCAGCAGCCCAAAGCGACAGGGCGTATCCTACGAGCAGTACTTC
j_gene: TRBJ1-3; v_gene: TRBV7-6; abundance: many; d_gene: NA; CDR3aa: CASSRELTDYSGNTIYF; CDR3nt: TGTGCCAGCAGCCGCGAACTTACAGATTACTCTGGAAACACCATATATTTT
j_gene: TRBJ2-3; v_gene: TRBV7-9; abundance: few; d_gene: TRBD2; CDR3aa: CASSFLAGATDTQYF; CDR3nt: TGTGCCAGCAGCTTCCTAGCGGGAGCGACAGATACGCAGTATTTT
j_gene: TRBJ2-5; v_gene: TRBV10-3; abundance: NA; d_gene: TRBD1; CDR3aa: CASSELAGTGTEPQYF; CDR3nt: TGTGCCAGCAGTGAATTGGCCGGGACAGGGACAGAGCCCCAGTACTTC
j_gene: TRBJ2-7; v_gene: TRBV6-2/TRBV6-3; abundance: few; d_gene: NA; CDR3aa: CASTLEGAYEQYF; CDR3nt: TGTGCCAGCACCCTAGAAGGGGCCTACGAGCAGTACTTC
j_gene: TRBJ2-7; v_gene: TRBV7-9; abundance: few; d_gene: NA; CDR3aa: CASSLRTEGSYEQYF; CDR3nt: TGTGCCAGCAGCTTACGGACAGAGGGGTCCTACGAGCAGTACTTC
j_gene: TRBJ1-3; v_gene: TRBV25-1; abundance: few; d_gene: NA; CDR3aa: CASSPLGFGTGNTIYF; CDR3nt: TGTGCCAGCAGTCCCCTCGGGTTTGGCACTGGAAACACCATATATTTT
j_gene: TRBJ1-5; v_gene: TRBV10-3; abundance: NA; d_gene: TRBD1; CDR3aa: CAISSGTVGQPQHF; CDR3nt: TGTGCCATCAGCTCCGGGACAGTAGGCCAGCCCCAGCATTTT
j_gene: TRBJ1-5; v_gene: TRBV2; abundance: NA; d_gene: TRBD1; CDR3aa: CASSQRDRNQPQHF; CDR3nt: TGTGCCAGCAGCCAAAGGGACAGAAATCAGCCCCAGCATTTT
j_gene: TRBJ1-1; v_gene: TRBV29-1; abundance: many; d_gene: NA; CDR3aa: CSSRDPQHSEAFF; CDR3nt: TGCAGCTCCCGGGACCCTCAACACTCTGAAGCTTTCTTT
j_gene: TRBJ2-2; v_gene: TRBV7-9; abundance: few; d_gene: NA; CDR3aa: CASSENRDKNTGELFF; CDR3nt: TGTGCCAGCAGCGAAAACCGGGACAAGAACACCGGGGAGCTGTTTTTT
j_gene: TRBJ2-7; v_gene: TRBV7-9; abundance: few; d_gene: NA; CDR3aa: CASSPQATYEQYF; CDR3nt: TGTGCCAGCAGCCCCCAAGCGACCTACGAGCAGTACTTC
j_gene: TRBJ1-2; v_gene: TRBV7-9; abundance: few; d_gene: NA; CDR3aa: CASSLDSFGYGYTF; CDR3nt: TGTGCCAGCAGCTTAGACAGTTTCGGCTATGGCTACACCTTC
j_gene: TRBJ2-7; v_gene: TRBV5-5; abundance: NA; d_gene: TRBD2; CDR3aa: CATERAGDGYEQYF; CDR3nt: TGTGCCACGGAACGGGCGGGGGACGGCTACGAGCAGTACTTC
j_gene: TRBJ2-3; v_gene: TRBV7-2; abundance: NA; d_gene: NA; CDR3aa: CASGSTAQTSTDTQYF; CDR3nt: TGTGCCAGCGGGTCGACAGCCCAAACTAGCACAGATACGCAGTATTTT
j_gene: TRBJ1-2; v_gene: TRBV7-2; abundance: NA; d_gene: NA; CDR3aa: CVSSNSGVDGYTF; CDR3nt: TGTGTCAGCAGCAACTCAGGGGTGGATGGCTACACCTTC
j_gene: TRBJ2-7; v_gene: TRBV10-3; abundance: NA; d_gene: NA; CDR3aa: CVISEQGTYEQYF; CDR3nt: TGTGTTATCAGTGAGCAGGGCACCTACGAGCAGTACTTC
j_gene: TRBJ1-5; v_gene: TRBV7-8; abundance: NA; d_gene: NA; CDR3aa: CASRETPTDGFYSNQPQRF; CDR3nt: TGTGCCAGCAGGGAGACGCCGACGGACGGATTCTATAGCAATCAGCCCCAGCGTTTT
j_gene: TRBJ2-1; v_gene: TRBV29-1; abundance: NA; d_gene: TRBD2; CDR3aa: CSVESGSLDNEQFF; CDR3nt: TGCAGCGTCGAAAGCGGGAGCTTGGACAATGAGCAGTTCTTC
j_gene: TRBJ1-2; v_gene: TRBV2; abundance: NA; d_gene: NA; CDR3aa: CASGPQEPLYYGYTF; CDR3nt: TGTGCCAGCGGACCACAGGAGCCCTTGTACTATGGCTACACCTTC
j_gene: TRBJ1-4; v_gene: TRBV10-3; abundance: NA; d_gene: NA; CDR3aa: CAISAQGQDEKLFF; CDR3nt: TGTGCCATCAGTGCCCAGGGTCAAGACGAAAAACTGTTTTTT
j_gene: TRBJ1-3; v_gene: TRBV25-1; abundance: many; d_gene: NA; CDR3aa: CASRAGPGNTIYF; CDR3nt: TGTGCCAGCAGGGCAGGGCCGGGAAACACCATATATTTT
j_gene: TRBJ2-5; v_gene: TRBV3-1; abundance: NA; d_gene: NA; CDR3aa: CASSQRGTEETQYF; CDR3nt: TGTGCCAGCAGCCAACGGGGGACGGAGGAGACCCAGTACTTC
j_gene: TRBJ1-1; v_gene: TRBV7-9; abundance: NA; d_gene: NA; CDR3aa: CASSPTGGEINTEAFF; CDR3nt: TGTGCCAGCTCACCCACGGGAGGAGAGATTAACACTGAAGCTTTCTTT
j_gene: TRBJ2-6; v_gene: TRBV10-3; abundance: many; d_gene: TRBD1; CDR3aa: CAIRDRNSGANVLTF; CDR3nt: TGTGCCATCCGGGACAGGAATTCTGGGGCCAACGTCCTGACTTTC
j_gene: TRBJ2-5; v_gene: TRBV6-1; abundance: NA; d_gene: TRBD1; CDR3aa: CASSYRQGAQETQYF; CDR3nt: TGTGCCAGCAGTTACCGACAGGGGGCCCAAGAGACCCAGTACTTC
j_gene: TRBJ1-3; v_gene: TRBV9; abundance: few; d_gene: TRBD1; CDR3aa: CASSTGTGGPSSGNTIYF; CDR3nt: TGTGCCAGCAGCACCGGGACAGGGGGACCCAGCTCTGGAAACACCATATATTTT
j_gene: TRBJ1-1; v_gene: TRBV19; abundance: once; d_gene: NA; CDR3aa: CASTRMGTEAFF; CDR3nt: TGTGCCAGTACGCGGATGGGCACTGAAGCTTTCTTT
j_gene: TRBJ2-7; v_gene: TRBV5-1; abundance: many; d_gene: TRBD1; CDR3aa: CASSSGTGGLEQYF; CDR3nt: TGCGCCAGCAGCTCCGGGACAGGGGGCCTCGAGCAGTACTTC
j_gene: TRBJ1-2; v_gene: TRBV15; abundance: NA; d_gene: NA; CDR3aa: CATSRDLGTAYGYTF; CDR3nt: TGTGCCACCAGCAGAGATCTCGGGACTGCCTATGGCTACACCTTC
j_gene: TRBJ1-2; v_gene: TRBV12-3/TRBV12-4; abundance: many; d_gene: NA; CDR3aa: CASSHEGYHGYTF; CDR3nt: TGTGCCAGCAGTCACGAGGGGTATCACGGCTACACCTTC
j_gene: TRBJ2-7; v_gene: TRBV20-1; abundance: few; d_gene: TRBD2; CDR3aa: CSADTSGGPWEQYF; CDR3nt: TGCAGTGCCGATACGAGCGGGGGGCCGTGGGAGCAGTACTTC
j_gene: TRBJ2-6; v_gene: TRBV5-1; abundance: NA; d_gene: TRBD1; CDR3aa: CASSLVIGTGASGANVLTF; CDR3nt: TGCGCCAGCAGCTTGGTTATCGGGACAGGCGCTTCTGGGGCCAACGTCCTGACTTTC
j_gene: TRBJ2-5; v_gene: TRBV7-2; abundance: many; d_gene: NA; CDR3aa: CASMRGETQYF; CDR3nt: TGTGCCAGCATGAGGGGTGAGACCCAGTACTTC